The 2 T cell receptor beta chains reported below all come from one sample, sequenced in a study of blood T cell repertoires in COVID-19. Clones were sequenced by immunoSEQ multiplex PCR, and TCRdb holds only the in-frame ones, with some missing. The sample holds about 100,000 clones, around three quarters seen once. Sequencing input: peripheral blood. These receptor sequences come from a man aged 45 to 65 who had recovered from COVID-19.

The genes are TRBV5-4 and TRBJ1-1; D gene unclear. The CDR3 sequence is 14 residues long. V lost 1 base to trimming and J lost 7 bases, with 14 bases between them. CDR1 is SGHNT and CDR2 is YYREEE in the germline V gene (reference sequence). The CDR3 protein is CASSLMGWPYEAFF. CDR3 DNA: TGTGCCAGCAGCTTGATGGGCTGGCCCTATGAAGCTTTCTTT.

The rearrangement links TRBV10-3 to TRBJ1-3, with a possible D match to TRBD1 (6 bases). V dropped 0 bases and J dropped 4 bases, with 13 bases sitting between them. The CDR3 totals 16 residues. Germline-derived CDR1 and CDR2 are ENHRY and SYGVKD. In nucleotides, the CDR3 is TGTGCCATCAGTGAGTCGACGGGACACCTCGGAAACACCATATATTTT. It translates to CAISESTGHLGNTIYF.